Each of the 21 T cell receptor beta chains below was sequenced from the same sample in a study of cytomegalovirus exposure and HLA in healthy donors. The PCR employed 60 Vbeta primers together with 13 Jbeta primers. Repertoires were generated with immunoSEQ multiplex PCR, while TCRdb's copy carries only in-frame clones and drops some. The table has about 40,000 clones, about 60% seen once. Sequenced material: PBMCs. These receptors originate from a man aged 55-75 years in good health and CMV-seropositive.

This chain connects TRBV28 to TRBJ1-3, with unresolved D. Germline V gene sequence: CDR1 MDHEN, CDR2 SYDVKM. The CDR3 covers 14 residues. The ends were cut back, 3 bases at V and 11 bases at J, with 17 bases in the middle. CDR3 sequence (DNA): TGTGCCAGCAGTTTCCCCGGGAGGGTATCATCCATATATTTT. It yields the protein CASSFPGRVSSIYF.

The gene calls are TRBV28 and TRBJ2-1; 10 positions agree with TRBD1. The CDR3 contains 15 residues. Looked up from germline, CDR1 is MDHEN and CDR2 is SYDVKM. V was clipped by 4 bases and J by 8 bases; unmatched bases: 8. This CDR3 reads CASSSVTGGVYEQFF. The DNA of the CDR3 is TGTGCCAGCAGTTCGGTGACAGGGGGCGTCTATGAGCAGTTCTTC.

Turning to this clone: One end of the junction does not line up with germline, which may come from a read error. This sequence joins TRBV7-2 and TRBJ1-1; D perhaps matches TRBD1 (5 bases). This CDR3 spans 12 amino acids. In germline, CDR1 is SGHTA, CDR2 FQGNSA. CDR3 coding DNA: TGTGCCAGCAGCAGACAGAACATTGAAGCTTTCTTT. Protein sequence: CASSRQNIEAFF.

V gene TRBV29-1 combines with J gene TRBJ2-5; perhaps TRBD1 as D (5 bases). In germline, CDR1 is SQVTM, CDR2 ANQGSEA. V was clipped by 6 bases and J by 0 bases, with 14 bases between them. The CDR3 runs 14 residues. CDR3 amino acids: CSVGLTRYQETQYF. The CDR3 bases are TGCAGCGTGGGGCTAACAAGGTACCAAGAGACCCAGTACTTC.

The CDR3 region has the DNA TGCGCCAGCAGCTTGGCGGGACACAACACAGATACGCAGTATTTT. Its protein is CASSLAGHNTDTQYF. The chain uses TRBV5-1 and TRBJ2-3, with a possible D match to TRBD1 (6 bases). This CDR3 spans 15 amino acids. The V end was cut by 0 bases, the J end by 2 bases, with 10 bases between. Germline CDR1 and CDR2: SGHRS and YFSETQ.

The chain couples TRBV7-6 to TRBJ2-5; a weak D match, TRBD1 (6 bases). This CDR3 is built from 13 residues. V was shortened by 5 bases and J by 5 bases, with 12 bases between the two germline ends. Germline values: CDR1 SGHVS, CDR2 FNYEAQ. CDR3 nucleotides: TGTGCCAGCAGCGGGGGCTTCGGGGAGACCCAGTACTTC. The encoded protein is CASSGGFGETQYF. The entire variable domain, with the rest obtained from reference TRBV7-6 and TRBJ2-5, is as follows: GAGVSQSPRYKVTKRGQDVALRCDPISGHVSLYWYRQALGQGPEFLTYFNYEAQQDKSGLPNDRFSAERPEGSISTLTIQRTEQRDSAMYRCASSGGFGETQYFGPGTRLLVL.

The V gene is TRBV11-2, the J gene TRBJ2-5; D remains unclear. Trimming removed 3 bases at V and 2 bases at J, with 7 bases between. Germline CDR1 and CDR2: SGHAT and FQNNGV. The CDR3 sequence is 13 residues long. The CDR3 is CASSLQYQETQYF. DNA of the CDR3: TGTGCCAGCAGCTTGCAGTATCAAGAGACCCAGTACTTC.

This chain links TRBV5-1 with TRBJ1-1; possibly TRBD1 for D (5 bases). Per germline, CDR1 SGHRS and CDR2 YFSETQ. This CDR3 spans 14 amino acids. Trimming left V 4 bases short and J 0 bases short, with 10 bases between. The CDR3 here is CASSPQDMNTEAFF. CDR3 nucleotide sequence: TGCGCCAGCAGCCCACAGGACATGAACACTGAAGCTTTCTTT.

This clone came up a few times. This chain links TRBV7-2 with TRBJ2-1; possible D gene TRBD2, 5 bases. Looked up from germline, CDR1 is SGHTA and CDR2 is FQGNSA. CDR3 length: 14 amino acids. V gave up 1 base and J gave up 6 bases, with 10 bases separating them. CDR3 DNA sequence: TGTGCCAGCAGCTTAGATCGCGCGGGCAATGAGCAGTTCTTC. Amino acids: CASSLDRAGNEQFF.

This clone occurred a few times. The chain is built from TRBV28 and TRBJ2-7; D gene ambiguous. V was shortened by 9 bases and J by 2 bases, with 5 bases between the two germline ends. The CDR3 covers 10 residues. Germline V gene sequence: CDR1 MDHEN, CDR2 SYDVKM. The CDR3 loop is CASGPYEQYF. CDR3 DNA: TGTGCCAGTGGGCCCTACGAGCAGTACTTC.

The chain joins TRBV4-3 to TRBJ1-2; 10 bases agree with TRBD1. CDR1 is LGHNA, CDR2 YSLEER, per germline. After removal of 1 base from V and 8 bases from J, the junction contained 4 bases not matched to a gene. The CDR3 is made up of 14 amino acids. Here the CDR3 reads CASSQGTGGSGYTF. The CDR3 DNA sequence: TGCGCCAGCAGCCAAGGGACAGGGGGGTCGGGCTACACCTTC.

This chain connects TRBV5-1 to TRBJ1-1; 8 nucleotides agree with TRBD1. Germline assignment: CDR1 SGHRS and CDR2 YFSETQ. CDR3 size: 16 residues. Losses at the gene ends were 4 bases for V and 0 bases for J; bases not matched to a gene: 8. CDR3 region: CASSGRTGTMNTEAFF. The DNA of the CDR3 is TGCGCCAGCAGCGGCCGGACAGGGACAATGAACACTGAAGCTTTCTTT.

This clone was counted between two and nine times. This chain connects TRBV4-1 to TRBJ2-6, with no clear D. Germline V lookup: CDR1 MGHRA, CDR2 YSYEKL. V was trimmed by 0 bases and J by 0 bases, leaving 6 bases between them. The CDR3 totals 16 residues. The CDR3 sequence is CASSQDAISGANVLTF. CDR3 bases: TGCGCCAGCAGCCAAGATGCTATCTCTGGGGCCAACGTCCTGACTTTC.

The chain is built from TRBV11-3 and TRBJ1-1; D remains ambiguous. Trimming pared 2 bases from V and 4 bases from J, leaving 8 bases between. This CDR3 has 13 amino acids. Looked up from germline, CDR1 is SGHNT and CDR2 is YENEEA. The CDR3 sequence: CASSLIASTEAFF. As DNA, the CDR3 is TGTGCCAGCAGCTTAATAGCCTCCACTGAAGCTTTCTTT.

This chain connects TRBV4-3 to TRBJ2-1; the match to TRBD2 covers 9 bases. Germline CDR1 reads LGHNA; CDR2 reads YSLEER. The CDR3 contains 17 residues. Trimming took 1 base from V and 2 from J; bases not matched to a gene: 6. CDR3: CASSQVIAGDAYNEQFF. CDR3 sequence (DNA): TGCGCCAGCAGCCAAGTCATAGCGGGAGACGCCTACAATGAGCAGTTCTTC.

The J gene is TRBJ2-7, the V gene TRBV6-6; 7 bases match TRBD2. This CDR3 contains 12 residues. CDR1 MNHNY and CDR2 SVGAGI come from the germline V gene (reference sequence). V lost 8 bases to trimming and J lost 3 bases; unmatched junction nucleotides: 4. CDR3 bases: TGTGCCAGCGGGGCGGGAGACTACGAGCAGTACTTC. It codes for CASGAGDYEQYF.

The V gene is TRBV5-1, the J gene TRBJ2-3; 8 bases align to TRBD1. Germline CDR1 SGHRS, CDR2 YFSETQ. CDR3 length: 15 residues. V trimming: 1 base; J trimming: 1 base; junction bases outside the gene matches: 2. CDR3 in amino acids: CASSLKQGGTDTQYF. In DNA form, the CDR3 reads TGCGCCAGCAGCTTGAAACAGGGGGGCACAGATACGCAGTATTTT. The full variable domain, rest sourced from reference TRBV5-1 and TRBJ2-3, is KAGVTQTPRYLIKTRGQQVTLSCSPISGHRSVSWYQQTPGQGLQFLFEYFSETQRNKGNFPGRFSGRQFSNSRSEMNVSTLELGDSALYLCASSLKQGGTDTQYFGPGTRLTVL.

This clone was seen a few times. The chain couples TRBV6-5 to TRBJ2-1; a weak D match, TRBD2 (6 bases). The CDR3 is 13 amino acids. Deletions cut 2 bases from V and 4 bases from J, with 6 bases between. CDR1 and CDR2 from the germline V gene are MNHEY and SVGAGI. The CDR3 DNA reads TGTGCCAGCAGTTACGGACTATACAATGAGCAGTTCTTC. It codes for CASSYGLYNEQFF.

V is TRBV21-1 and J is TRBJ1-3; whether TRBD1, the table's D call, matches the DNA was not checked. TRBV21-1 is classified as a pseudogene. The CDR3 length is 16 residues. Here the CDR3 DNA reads TGTGCCAGCAGACTGGTACAGGGGAACCCAGGAAACACCATATATTTT. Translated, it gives CASRLVQGNPGNTIYF.

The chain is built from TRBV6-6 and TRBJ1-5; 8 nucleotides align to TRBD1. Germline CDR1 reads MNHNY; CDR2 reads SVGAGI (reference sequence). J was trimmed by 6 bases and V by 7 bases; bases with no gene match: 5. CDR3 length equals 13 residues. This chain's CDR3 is CASNRQGSQPQHF. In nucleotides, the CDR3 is TGTGCCAGCAATCGACAGGGGAGTCAGCCCCAGCATTTT.

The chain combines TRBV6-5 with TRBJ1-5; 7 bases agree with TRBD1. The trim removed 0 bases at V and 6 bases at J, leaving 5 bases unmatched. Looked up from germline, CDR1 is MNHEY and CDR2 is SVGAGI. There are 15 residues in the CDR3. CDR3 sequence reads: CASSYSLGGGQPQHF. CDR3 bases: TGTGCCAGCAGTTACTCATTAGGGGGCGGTCAGCCCCAGCATTTT.